What follows are 9 T cell receptor beta chains derived from one specimen sequenced in a study of Ad26.COV2.S vaccination and SARS-CoV-2 variants. Treatment defined: 15 to 20 received Ad26.COV2.S at low or high dose, single or two shots; 5 received placebo; per-sample allocation not given. Specimens were obtained on day 63 following the first vaccine or placebo injection. Clones were read by immunoSEQ multiplex PCR, and TCRdb kept only the in-frame ones, dropping some. The sample has 500,000 or so clones; around 88% are singletons. Specimen: peripheral blood, collected in a trial of Ad26.COV2.S vaccine versus placebo. The source is a person between 18 and 65 years old who received the Ad26.COV2.S COVID-19 vaccine or a placebo.

The rearrangement links TRBV15 to TRBJ1-5, with TRBD1 as a possible D gene (5 bases). With 2 bases removed from V and 6 bases from J, the gap between germline ends came to 14 bases. The CDR3 is 15 amino acids. Germline loops: CDR1 LNHNV, CDR2 YYDKDF (reference sequence). CDR3 amino acids: CATSRTRGPLQPQHF. In DNA form, the CDR3 reads TGTGCCACCAGCAGAACACGGGGACCCCTTCAGCCCCAGCATTTT.

The CDR3 loop reads CASSLEQGFGNTIYF. The CDR3, as DNA: TGTGCCAGCAGCTTGGAACAGGGGTTCGGAAACACCATATATTTT. The chain couples TRBV5-5 to TRBJ1-3, with 7 bases matching TRBD1. The germline V gene has CDR1 SGHKS and CDR2 YYEKEE (reference sequence). CDR3 length: 15 residues. V shed 0 bases, J shed 4 bases, and the junction held 4 bases outside the gene matches.

The rearrangement joins TRBV5-4 to TRBJ2-2, with D unresolved. V was clipped by 2 bases and J by 6 bases, with 11 bases between them. Germline V gene data show CDR1 as SGHNT and CDR2 as YYREEE (reference sequence). The CDR3 has 14 amino acids. The CDR3 DNA reads TGTGCCAGCAGCTTCGATATCGGACCCGGGGAGCTGTTTTTT. This encodes CASSFDIGPGELFF.

The rearrangement joins TRBV4-3 to TRBJ1-1, with 8 bases lining up with TRBD1. The CDR3 loop spans 15 amino acids. With V trimmed by 1 base and J by 7 bases, 8 bases remained unmatched. Germline values: CDR1 LGHNA, CDR2 YSLEER. DNA for the CDR3: TGCGCCAGCAGCCAAGTCTCGGCAGGGGGCTTTGAAGCTTTCTTT. It encodes CASSQVSAGGFEAFF.

The sample holds a few counts of this clone. The chain has TRBV6-5 and TRBJ1-2; 10 bases map to TRBD1. This CDR3 is built from 15 residues. Trimming took 5 bases from V and 4 from J; bases not matched to a gene: 7. The germline V gene has CDR1 MNHEY and CDR2 SVGAGI. The CDR3 here is CASSTRTGGVYGYTF. The CDR3 DNA reads TGTGCCAGCAGTACCAGGACAGGGGGTGTCTATGGCTACACCTTC.

This clone showed up just a few times. CDR3 in amino acids: CASSPPQTWGTEAFF. In nucleotides, the CDR3 is TGTGCCAGCTCACCACCGCAGACTTGGGGCACTGAAGCTTTCTTT. The V gene is TRBV18, the J gene TRBJ1-1; D ambiguous. CDR1 KGHSH and CDR2 LQKENI come from the germline V gene. This CDR3 has 15 amino acids. Trimming took 0 bases from V and 4 from J, leaving 12 bases between them. The complete variable domain, with remaining parts taken from reference TRBV18 and TRBJ1-1, reads NAGVMQNPRHLVRRRGQEARLRCSPMKGHSHVYWYRQLPEEGLKFMVYLQKENIIDESGMPKERFSAEFPKEGPSILRIQQVVRGDSAAYFCASSPPQTWGTEAFFGQGTRLTVV.

This clone was seen only a few times. The rearrangement joins TRBV30 to TRBJ1-2; 11 bases align to TRBD1. The length of the CDR3 is 13 residues. Germline V gene data show CDR1 as GTSNPN and CDR2 as SVGIG (reference sequence). The ends lost 8 bases at V and 4 bases at J; junction bases unmatched: 6. CDR3 loop: CARRDRGSYGYTF. CDR3 nucleotide sequence: TGTGCCCGCCGGGACAGGGGGAGCTATGGCTACACCTTC.

The chain combines TRBV6-2 or TRBV6-3 with TRBJ1-1; D gene unclear. The CDR3 totals 12 residues. Trimming took 0 bases from V and 7 from J, leaving 6 bases between them. CDR1 is MNHEY and CDR2 is SVGEGT in the germline V gene. This CDR3 reads CASSYSLLEAFF. The DNA of the CDR3 is TGTGCCAGCAGTTACTCGCTCCTTGAAGCTTTCTTT.

The chain recombines TRBV18 with TRBJ2-7; 9 bases fit TRBD1. V gave up 6 bases and J gave up 6 bases; unmatched junction bases: 6. The CDR3 totals 13 residues. Germline assignment: CDR1 KGHSH and CDR2 LQKENI. The CDR3 DNA follows: TGTGCCAGCTCGCCAGGACAGGGGTTCGAGCAGTACTTC. Translating gives CASSPGQGFEQYF.